This TCR beta chain is from a study of cytomegalovirus exposure and HLA in healthy donors. V lost 0 bases and J lost 3, with 11 bases in between. The CDR3 is made up of 16 amino acids. Germline CDR1 reads LGHNA; CDR2 reads YSLEER. Of note for this clone: Its antigen is not known.

The study, taken as a whole, reports: In a later analysis, donors in an Asian-associated ancestry cluster reportedly had fewer N-insertions in productive TCRs than the cohort mean. Published work reported that the classifier diagnosed cytomegalovirus status with high specificity and sensitivity.

The PCR was carried out with 60 Vbeta primers and 13 Jbeta primers. The protocol was immunoSEQ multiplex PCR, while the TCRdb copy is restricted to in-frame clones and leaves out a portion. The profile shows approximately 120,000 clones, around 75% of them singletons. The origin of this receptor is a young man in good health and CMV-seronegative. This sequence joins TRBV4-3 and TRBJ2-2, with D possibly TRBD2 on 6 matching bases. The sequencing input was PBMCs. Written as DNA, the CDR3 is TGCGCCAGCAGCCAAGAGGGACTCTCCCACACCGGGGAGCTGTTTTTT. It encodes CASSQEGLSHTGELFF.